These 16 T cell receptor beta chains came from one sample sequenced in a study of shared clonotypes between healthy human individuals (dated by TCRdb to 2019 to 2021). Library method: the immunoSEQ multiplex PCR assay. Sourced from immuneACCESS, this table was stored by TCRdb with only in-frame sequences that have V and J called. A share of the clones is absent; for the studies checked, an unresolved V gene accounts for under half, and the remainder has no known explanation. The sample records 600,000 to 750,000 clones, around 72% of which are singletons. Approximately 1.8% of the sample goes to the ten largest clones. The material sequenced was memory CD4+ T cells sorted from blood. The label giving this sample's cell subset or site can be read as: CD45RA-negative fraction. These receptors originate from a woman aged 25-40 years in good health.

This clone was recorded once. At one end, the junction sequence differs from germline, possibly due to a read error. This chain connects TRBV27 to TRBJ2-1; 7 bases map to TRBD1. This CDR3 is built from 12 residues. Germline CDR1 reads MNHEY; CDR2 reads SMNVEV (reference sequence). In DNA form, the CDR3 reads TGTGCCAGCAGTTCCCGGACAGGAATGGTAATCTTC. Encoded protein: CASSSRTGMVIF.

The CDR3 coding sequence is TGTGCCAGCAGTGTCCGACGGTATGGCTACACCTTC. Translation gives CASSVRRYGYTF. The chain is built from TRBV28 and TRBJ1-2; D unresolved. CDR1 is MDHEN and CDR2 is SYDVKM in the germline V gene. The CDR3 runs to 12 residues. Trimming cost V 5 bases and J 5 bases, with 9 bases left between them.

This clone showed up just once. J is TRBJ2-7 and V is TRBV2; D could derive from TRBD1 or TRBD2 (5 bases each). The CDR3 sequence is 13 residues long. In germline, CDR1 is SNHLY, CDR2 FYNNEI. Deletions cut 7 bases from V and 6 bases from J, with 16 bases between. CDR3 sequence reads: CASNSNGDGEQYF. The CDR3, as DNA: TGTGCCAGCAATTCAAACGGGGACGGCGAGCAGTACTTC.

The gene calls are TRBV5-4 and TRBJ2-3, with D unresolved. The CDR3 is 13 residues long. The germline gives CDR1 SGHNT, CDR2 YYREEE (reference sequence). V shed 1 base and J shed 4 bases, with 7 bases lying between them. The CDR3 DNA is TGTGCCAGCAGCTTGTATCTGTCAGATACGCAGTATTTT. As protein: CASSLYLSDTQYF.

This clone was counted at least ten times. The chain combines TRBV28 with TRBJ1-5; no definite D call. The CDR3 is 14 residues long. CDR1 is MDHEN, CDR2 SYDVKM, per germline. Trimming stripped 5 bases from V and 7 bases from J, with 15 bases between. The CDR3 DNA is TGTGCCAGCAGTGCGCGATTCGCGGGGCAGCCCCAGCATTTT. Translating it yields CASSARFAGQPQHF.

The V gene is TRBV19, the J gene TRBJ1-3; D gene unclear. Germline V lookup: CDR1 LNHDA, CDR2 SQIVND (reference sequence). V was shortened by 4 bases and J by 1 base, with 14 bases between the two germline ends. The CDR3 spans 16 residues. The CDR3 DNA reads TGTGCCAGTAGTACGAAGACACGCCGTTCTGGAAACACCATATATTTT. This gives the protein CASSTKTRRSGNTIYF.

The V and J genes are TRBV6-6 and TRBJ2-5; D remains ambiguous. The CDR3 runs 13 residues. Germline V gene lookup returns CDR1 MNHNY and CDR2 SVGAGI (reference sequence). Trimming removed 2 bases at V and 1 base at J, with 5 bases between. Here the CDR3 DNA reads TGTGCCAGCAGTTACAGAGTCCAAGAGACCCAGTACTTC. Amino acid sequence: CASSYRVQETQYF.

The V gene is TRBV28, the J gene TRBJ2-7; 8 nucleotides align to TRBD1. V gave up 3 bases and J gave up 3 bases; unmatched junction bases: 19. The CDR3 loop spans 19 amino acids. Germline V gives CDR1 MDHEN, CDR2 SYDVKM. The CDR3 bases are TGTGCCAGCAGTTTGCCACCCTGGCCAAAACAGGGGGTTGGCTACGAGCAGTACTTC. Its protein product is CASSLPPWPKQGVGYEQYF.

This chain uses TRBV7-9 with TRBJ2-1, with 11 bases aligning to TRBD2. The CDR3 has 18 amino acids. With 7 bases clipped from V and 4 bases from J, the junction kept 15 bases outside the gene matches. Germline values: CDR1 SEHNR, CDR2 FQNEAQ (reference sequence). The chain's CDR3 is CASNSYLILAGGYNEQFF. The DNA of the CDR3 is TGTGCCAGCAACTCTTACCTTATTCTAGCGGGAGGATACAATGAGCAGTTCTTC.

V usage is TRBV10-3 and J usage is TRBJ2-3, with 8 bases identical to TRBD2. V lost 5 bases and J lost 4; bases outside the gene matches: 11. The CDR3 has 16 amino acids. Germline lookup yields CDR1 ENHRY and CDR2 SYGVKD. The CDR3 loop reads CAISRGLVTLADTQYF. The CDR3 DNA follows: TGTGCCATCAGTCGGGGACTAGTCACGCTAGCAGATACGCAGTATTTT.

This clone showed up just a few times. V gene TRBV2 combines with J gene TRBJ2-7, with D uncertain. From germline, CDR1 is SNHLY and CDR2 FYNNEI. V was clipped by 9 bases and J by 0 bases, with 9 bases between them. The CDR3 has 12 amino acids. This CDR3 reads CASKMSSYEQYF. The CDR3, as DNA: TGTGCCAGTAAAATGAGCTCCTACGAGCAGTACTTC.

The chain employs TRBV9 and TRBJ1-5, with D uncertain. The CDR3 sequence is 13 residues long. The V and J ends lost 0 bases and 7 bases respectively, with 8 bases between them. Germline CDR1 SGDLS, CDR2 YYNGEE. CDR3 sequence reads: CASSVGDRQPQHF. CDR3 in DNA: TGTGCCAGCAGCGTAGGGGATCGGCAGCCCCAGCATTTT.

The chain couples TRBV28 to TRBJ2-3; 9 bases match TRBD2. This CDR3 spans 18 amino acids. Trimming cost V 1 base and J 3 bases; bases outside gene matches: 11. Germline lookup yields CDR1 MDHEN and CDR2 SYDVKM. The CDR3 DNA sequence: TGTGCCAGCAGTTTATCACCTTCCTTAGCGGGAGCTACAGATACGCAGTATTTT. As protein: CASSLSPSLAGATDTQYF.

This clone was observed a few times. The chain is built from TRBV28 and TRBJ1-3; D is unclear. The germline V gene encodes CDR1 MDHEN and CDR2 SYDVKM. V was pared by 6 bases and J by 1 base, with 13 bases between. The CDR3 totals 15 residues. CDR3 protein: CASSDTVLSGNTIYF. The CDR3 nucleotides are TGTGCCAGCAGCGATACAGTCCTTTCTGGAAACACCATATATTTT.

The chain joins TRBV28 to TRBJ2-3; D possibly corresponds to TRBD1 (5 bases). V was shortened by 6 bases and J by 0 bases, with 7 bases between the two germline ends. Germline V gene data show CDR1 as MDHEN and CDR2 as SYDVKM. The CDR3 runs to 13 residues. CDR3 DNA sequence: TGTGCCAGCAGGGGGCCTAGCACAGATACGCAGTATTTT. Its translation is CASRGPSTDTQYF.

The chain carries TRBV5-6 and TRBJ2-3, with TRBD2 matching over 8 bases. The V segment lost 9 bases and the J segment 2 bases; nucleotides outside the gene matches: 20. Per the germline V gene, CDR1 is SGHDT and CDR2 is YYEEEE. The length of the CDR3 is 18 residues. CDR3 loop: CATAPGPRLAGPTDTQYF. CDR3 DNA: TGTGCCACCGCCCCGGGGCCCCGGTTAGCGGGACCCACAGATACGCAGTATTTT.